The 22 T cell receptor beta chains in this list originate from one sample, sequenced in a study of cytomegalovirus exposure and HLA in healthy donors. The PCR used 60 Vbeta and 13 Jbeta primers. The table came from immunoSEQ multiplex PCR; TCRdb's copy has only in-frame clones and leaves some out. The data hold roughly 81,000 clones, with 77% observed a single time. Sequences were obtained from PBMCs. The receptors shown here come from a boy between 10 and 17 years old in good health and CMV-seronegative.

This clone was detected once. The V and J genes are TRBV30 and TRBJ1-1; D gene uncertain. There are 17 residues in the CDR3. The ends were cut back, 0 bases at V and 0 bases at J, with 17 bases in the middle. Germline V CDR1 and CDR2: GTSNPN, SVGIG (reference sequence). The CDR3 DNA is TGTGCCTGGAGTGTACGGGATGGCACCAAGATGAACACTGAAGCTTTCTTT. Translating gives CAWSVRDGTKMNTEAFF.

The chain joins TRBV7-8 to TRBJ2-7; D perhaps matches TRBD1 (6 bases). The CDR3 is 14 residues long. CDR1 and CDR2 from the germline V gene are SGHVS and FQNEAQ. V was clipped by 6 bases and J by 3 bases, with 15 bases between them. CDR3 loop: CASRPRTANYEQYF. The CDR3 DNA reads TGTGCCAGCAGACCCAGGACAGCGAACTACGAGCAGTACTTC.

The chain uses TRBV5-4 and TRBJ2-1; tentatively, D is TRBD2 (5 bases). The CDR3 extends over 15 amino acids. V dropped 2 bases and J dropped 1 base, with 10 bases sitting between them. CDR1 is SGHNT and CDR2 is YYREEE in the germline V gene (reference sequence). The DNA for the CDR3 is TGTGCCAGCAGCTTCGCAGCGGATTCCTACAATGAGCAGTTCTTC. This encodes CASSFAADSYNEQFF.

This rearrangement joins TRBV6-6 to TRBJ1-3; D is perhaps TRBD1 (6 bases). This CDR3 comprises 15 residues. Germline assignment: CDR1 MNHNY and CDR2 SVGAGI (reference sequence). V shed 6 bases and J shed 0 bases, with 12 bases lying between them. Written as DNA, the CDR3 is TGTGCCAGCAGCCTTCGGGACAACTCTGGAAACACCATATATTTT. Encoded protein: CASSLRDNSGNTIYF.

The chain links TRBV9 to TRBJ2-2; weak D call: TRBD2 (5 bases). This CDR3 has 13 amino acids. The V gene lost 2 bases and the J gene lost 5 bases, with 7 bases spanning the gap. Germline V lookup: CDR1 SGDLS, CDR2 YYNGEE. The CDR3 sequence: CASSVRETGELFF. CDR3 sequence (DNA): TGTGCCAGCAGCGTCCGGGAAACCGGGGAGCTGTTTTTT.

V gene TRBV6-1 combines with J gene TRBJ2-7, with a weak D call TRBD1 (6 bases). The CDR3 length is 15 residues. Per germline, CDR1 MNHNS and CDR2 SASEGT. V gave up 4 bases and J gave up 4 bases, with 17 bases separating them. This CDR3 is CASSVAVGARYEQYF. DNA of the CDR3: TGTGCCAGCAGTGTCGCGGTGGGGGCGAGGTACGAGCAGTACTTC.

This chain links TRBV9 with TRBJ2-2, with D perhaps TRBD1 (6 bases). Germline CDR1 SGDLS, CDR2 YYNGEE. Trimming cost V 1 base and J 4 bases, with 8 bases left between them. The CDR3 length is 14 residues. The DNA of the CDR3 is TGTGCCAGCAGCGTACAGGGGAGCACCGGGGAGCTGTTTTTT. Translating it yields CASSVQGSTGELFF.

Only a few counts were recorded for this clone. CDR3 DNA: TGTGCCAGCAGCCTTTCGGGACAGGGGTTGTACGGGGAGCTGTTTTTT. Protein: CASSLSGQGLYGELFF. This sequence joins TRBV5-4 and TRBJ2-2; TRBD1 agrees at 10 bases. The J segment lost 7 bases and the V segment lost 4 bases, leaving 10 bases of the junction unmatched. The germline V gene has CDR1 SGHNT and CDR2 YYREEE (reference sequence). CDR3 length: 16 amino acids.

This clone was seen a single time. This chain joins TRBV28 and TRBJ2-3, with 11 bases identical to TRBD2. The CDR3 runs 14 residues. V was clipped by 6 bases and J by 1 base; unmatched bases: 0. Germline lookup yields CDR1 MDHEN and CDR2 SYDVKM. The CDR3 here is CASRGLAGTDTQYF. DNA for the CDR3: TGTGCCAGCAGGGGACTAGCGGGCACAGATACGCAGTATTTT.

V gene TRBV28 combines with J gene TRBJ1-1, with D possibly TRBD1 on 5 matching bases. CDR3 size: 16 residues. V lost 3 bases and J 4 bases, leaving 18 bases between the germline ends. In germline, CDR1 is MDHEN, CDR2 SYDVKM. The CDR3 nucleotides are TGTGCCAGCAGTTTTGACAGTCTCCTGGGTGGCACTGAAGCTTTCTTT. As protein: CASSFDSLLGGTEAFF.

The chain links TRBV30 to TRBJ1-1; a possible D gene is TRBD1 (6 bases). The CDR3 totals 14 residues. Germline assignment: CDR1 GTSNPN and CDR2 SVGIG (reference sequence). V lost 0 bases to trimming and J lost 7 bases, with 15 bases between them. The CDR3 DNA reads TGTGCCTGGAGTGTATTGTCAGGGGCGGGTGAAGCTTTCTTT. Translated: CAWSVLSGAGEAFF. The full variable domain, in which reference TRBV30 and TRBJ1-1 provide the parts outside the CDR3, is SQTIHQWPATLVQPVGSPLSLECTVEGTSNPNLYWYRQAAGRGLQLLFYSVGIGQISSEVPQNLSASRPQDRQFILSSKKLLLSDSGFYLCAWSVLSGAGEAFFGQGTRLTVV.

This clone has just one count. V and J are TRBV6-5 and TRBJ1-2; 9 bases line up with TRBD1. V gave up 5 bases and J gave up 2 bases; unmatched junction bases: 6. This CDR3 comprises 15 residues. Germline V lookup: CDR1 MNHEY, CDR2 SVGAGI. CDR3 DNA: TGTGCCAGCAGTCCCCGGACAGGGGAGAACTATGGCTACACCTTC. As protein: CASSPRTGENYGYTF.

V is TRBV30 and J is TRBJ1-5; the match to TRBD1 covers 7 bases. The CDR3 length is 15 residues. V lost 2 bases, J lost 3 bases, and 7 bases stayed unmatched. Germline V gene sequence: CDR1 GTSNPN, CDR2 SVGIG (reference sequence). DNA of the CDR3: TGTGCCTGGAGTCCCGGACAGGTCCTCAATCAGCCCCAGCATTTT. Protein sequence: CAWSPGQVLNQPQHF.

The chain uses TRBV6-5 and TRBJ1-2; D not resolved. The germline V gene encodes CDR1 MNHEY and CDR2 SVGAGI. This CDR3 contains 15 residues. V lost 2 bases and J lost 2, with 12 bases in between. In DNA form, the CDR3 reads TGTGCCAGCAGTTACCTCGGGGAGGGAAACTATGGCTACACCTTC. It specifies CASSYLGEGNYGYTF.

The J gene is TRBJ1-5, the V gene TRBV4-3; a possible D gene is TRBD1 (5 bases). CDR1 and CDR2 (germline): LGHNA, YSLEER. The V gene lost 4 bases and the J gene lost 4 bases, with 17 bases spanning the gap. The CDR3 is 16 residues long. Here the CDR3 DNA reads TGCGCCAGCAGCCGGATGCGAAGGGGCTGGAATCAGCCCCAGCATTTT. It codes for CASSRMRRGWNQPQHF.

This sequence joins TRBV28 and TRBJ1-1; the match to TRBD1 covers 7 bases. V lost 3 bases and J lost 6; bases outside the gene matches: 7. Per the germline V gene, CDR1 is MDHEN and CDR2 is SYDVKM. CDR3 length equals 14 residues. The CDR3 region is CASSFRGQSAEAFF. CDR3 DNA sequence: TGTGCCAGCAGTTTTCGGGGACAGAGCGCTGAAGCTTTCTTT.

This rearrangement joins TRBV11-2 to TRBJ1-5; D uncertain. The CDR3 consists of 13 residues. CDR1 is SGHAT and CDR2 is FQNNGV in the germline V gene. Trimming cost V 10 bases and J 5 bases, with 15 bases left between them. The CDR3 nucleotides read TGTGCCACTGCACAAAGTGCCGATCAGCCCCAGCATTTT. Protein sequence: CATAQSADQPQHF. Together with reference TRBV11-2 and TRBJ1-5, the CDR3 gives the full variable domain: EAGVAQSPRYKIIEKRQSVAFWCNPISGHATLYWYQQILGQGPKLLIQFQNNGVVDDSQLPKDRFSAERLKGVDSTLKIQPAKLEDSAVYLCATAQSADQPQHFGDGTRLSIL.

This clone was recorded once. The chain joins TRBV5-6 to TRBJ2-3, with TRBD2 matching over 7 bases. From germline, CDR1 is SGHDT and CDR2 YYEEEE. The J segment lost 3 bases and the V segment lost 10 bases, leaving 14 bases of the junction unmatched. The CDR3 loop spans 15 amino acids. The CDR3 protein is CASQLGGGDTDTQYF. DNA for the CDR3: TGTGCCTCCCAATTGGGGGGAGGGGATACAGATACGCAGTATTTT.

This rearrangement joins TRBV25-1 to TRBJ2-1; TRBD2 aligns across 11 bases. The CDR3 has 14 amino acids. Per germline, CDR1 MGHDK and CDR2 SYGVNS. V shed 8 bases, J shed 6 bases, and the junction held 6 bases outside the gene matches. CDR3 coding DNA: TGTGCCAGCGTTGGACTAGCGGGTTTCAATGAGCAGTTCTTC. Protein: CASVGLAGFNEQFF. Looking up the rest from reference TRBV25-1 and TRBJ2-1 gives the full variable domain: EADIYQTPRYLVIGTGKKITLECSQTMGHDKMYWYQQDPGMELHLIHYSYGVNSTEKGDLSSESTVSRIRTEHFPLTLESARPSHTSQYLCASVGLAGFNEQFFGPGTRLTVL.

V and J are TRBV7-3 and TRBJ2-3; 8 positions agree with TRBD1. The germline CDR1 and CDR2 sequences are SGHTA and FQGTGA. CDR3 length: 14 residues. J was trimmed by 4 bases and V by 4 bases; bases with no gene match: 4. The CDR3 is CASSSSGQADTQYF. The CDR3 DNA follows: TGTGCCAGCAGCTCCTCGGGACAGGCAGATACGCAGTATTTT.

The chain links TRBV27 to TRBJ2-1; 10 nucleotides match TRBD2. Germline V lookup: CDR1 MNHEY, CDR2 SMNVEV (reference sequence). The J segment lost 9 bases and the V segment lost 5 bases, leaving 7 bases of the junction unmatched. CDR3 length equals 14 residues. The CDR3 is CASSPGLAHAEQFF. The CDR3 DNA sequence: TGTGCCAGCAGTCCGGGACTAGCGCACGCTGAGCAGTTCTTC.

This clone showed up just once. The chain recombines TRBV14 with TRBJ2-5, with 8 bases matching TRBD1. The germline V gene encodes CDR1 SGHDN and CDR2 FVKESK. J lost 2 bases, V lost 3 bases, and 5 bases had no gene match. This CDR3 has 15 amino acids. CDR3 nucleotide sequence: TGTGCCAGCAGCCATAGACAGGGGAAACAAGAGACCCAGTACTTC. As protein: CASSHRQGKQETQYF. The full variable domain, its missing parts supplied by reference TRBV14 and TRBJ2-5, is EAGVTQFPSHSVIEKGQTVTLRCDPISGHDNLYWYRRVMGKEIKFLLHFVKESKQDESGMPNNRFLAERTGGTYSTLKVQPAELEDSGVYFCASSHRQGKQETQYFGPGTRLLVL.